This TCR beta chain was profiled in a study of T cell clonality in common variable immunodeficiency. A word on this clone: Its matching antigen is unknown. The read comes to an end 3 residues before the CDR3 does, leaving the germline J gene to fill in the end.

Study conclusions and caveats: Repertoire-complication correlations in CVID were limited by patient heterogeneity. Fewer deletions and N-nucleotide insertions were reportedly seen in common variable immunodeficiency TCR beta sequences. Fewer TCRbeta clones were shared among CVID subjects than controls. CVID subjects had higher TCRbeta clonality than healthy controls, most marked in about a third.

V shed 6 bases, J shed 1 base, and the junction held 9 bases outside the gene matches. The CDR3 is 15 residues long. Germline CDR1 DFQATT, CDR2 SNEGSKA (reference sequence). Of CVID subjects, 15 were female and 29 male, mean age around 36. Data came from immunoSEQ multiplex PCR; TCRdb stores just in-frame clones and leaves some out. This sample carries tens of thousands of clones and no singletons, and roughly 3% goes to the top ten. This chain joins TRBV20-1 and TRBJ2-7; 10 bases fit TRBD2. The sample comprised peripheral blood mononuclear cells. This clonotype was sampled from a human donor with common variable immunodeficiency. The part of the CDR3 DNA that was read is TGCAGTGCCCGAGGAACTAGCGGGATATCCTACGAG. Protein product: CSARGTSGISYE. The whole CDR3 region reads CSARGTSGISYEQYF.